These 21 T cell receptor beta chains were sequenced from one sample in a study of OX40 agonist ivuxolimab in advanced cancers. Using immunoSEQ multiplex PCR, the repertoire was profiled, and TCRdb retains in-frame clones only, with some absent. Of around 34,000 clones listed, roughly 80% were seen once; the top ten hold more than 20%. The sample here was CD4+ or CD8+ T cells sorted from blood, taken in a trial of the OX40 agonist ivuxolimab. The receptors originated from an adult with an advanced solid tumor such as melanoma, head and neck, liver or kidney cancer.

The chain recombines TRBV6-1 with TRBJ1-5; D is uncertain. CDR1 is MNHNS, CDR2 SASEGT, per germline. There are 15 residues in the CDR3. Trimming took 1 base from V and 1 from J, leaving 8 bases between them. In DNA, the CDR3 is TGTGCCAGCAGTGAAGTGTTAGGGAGCAATCAGCCCCAGCATTTT. Protein: CASSEVLGSNQPQHF.

Only a few counts were recorded for this clone. The chain combines TRBV28 with TRBJ2-3; possibly TRBD1 for D (6 bases). The CDR3 totals 15 residues. CDR1 and CDR2 from the germline V gene are MDHEN and SYDVKM. V lost 4 bases, J lost 6 bases, and 17 bases lay in between. This CDR3 is CASSSRQDPVDTQYF. CDR3 nucleotides: TGTGCCAGCAGTTCTCGACAGGATCCTGTGGATACGCAGTATTTT.

This chain joins TRBV7-3 and TRBJ2-6; D is ambiguous. From germline, CDR1 is SGHTA and CDR2 FQGTGA. V was cut by 2 bases and J by 0 bases, with 8 bases left in between. The CDR3 is 16 amino acids. As DNA, the CDR3 is TGTGCCAGCAGCTTACTGGGTAGCTCTGGGGCCAACGTCCTGACTTTC. Translating it yields CASSLLGSSGANVLTF.

This clone was seen once. The chain employs TRBV25-1 and TRBJ2-2; TRBD2 matches 11 bases. Trimming removed 2 bases from V and 1 base from J; junction bases left unmatched: 3. CDR1 and CDR2 from the germline V gene are MGHDK and SYGVNS. The CDR3 extends over 17 amino acids. CDR3 loop: CASSEPGTSGNTGELFF. In nucleotides, the CDR3 is TGTGCCAGCAGTGAACCCGGGACTAGCGGGAACACCGGGGAGCTGTTTTTT.

The J gene is TRBJ2-7, the V gene TRBV6-1, with D perhaps matching TRBD1 (6 bases). V was cut by 4 bases and J by 2 bases, with 15 bases left in between. The germline CDR1 and CDR2 sequences are MNHNS and SASEGT. This CDR3 is 15 amino acids long. DNA for the CDR3: TGTGCCAGCAGTGCCCCCACAGGGTACACCTACGAGCAGTACTTC. Translated, it gives CASSAPTGYTYEQYF.

The genes are TRBV19 and TRBJ1-4; D possibly corresponds to TRBD1 (5 bases). Trimming left V 6 bases short and J 3 bases short, with 11 bases between. Looked up from germline, CDR1 is LNHDA and CDR2 is SQIVND (reference sequence). There are 14 residues in the CDR3. CDR3 region: CASRYRGSNEKLFF. CDR3 nucleotide sequence: TGTGCCAGTAGATATCGGGGGTCTAATGAAAAACTGTTTTTT.

This clone was seen only once. The rearrangement uses TRBV27 and TRBJ2-1; 8 nucleotides align to TRBD1. This CDR3 has 15 residues. V lost 7 bases and J lost 6; bases outside the gene matches: 11. CDR1 is MNHEY and CDR2 is SMNVEV in the germline V gene (reference sequence). The CDR3 region has the DNA TGTGCCAGCACCACGACAGGGGCACTGGGCAATGAGCAGTTCTTC. Translating gives CASTTTGALGNEQFF.

CDR3: CASIAGNTEAFF. CDR3 bases: TGTGCCTCTATCGCAGGGAACACTGAAGCTTTCTTT. The V gene is TRBV19, the J gene TRBJ1-1; no definite D call. CDR1 and CDR2 from the germline V gene are LNHDA and SQIVND (reference sequence). The V end lost 11 bases, the J end lost 1 base, and 11 bases lay between the germline ends. This CDR3 contains 12 residues. Drawing the rest from reference TRBV19 and TRBJ1-1, the complete variable domain is DGGITQSPKYLFRKEGQNVTLSCEQNLNHDAMYWYRQDPGQGLRLIYYSQIVNDFQKGDIAEGYSVSREKKESFPLTVTSAQKNPTAFYLCASIAGNTEAFFGQGTRLTVV.

This chain links TRBV27 with TRBJ2-7; 11 bases align to TRBD1. CDR1 MNHEY and CDR2 SMNVEV come from the germline V gene (reference sequence). The V gene end was trimmed by 1 base and the J gene end by 1 base; junction bases not matched to a gene: 6. The CDR3 length is 17 residues. CDR3 amino acids: CASSLLDGTGGSYEQYF. The CDR3 bases are TGTGCCAGCAGTTTATTGGACGGGACAGGGGGGTCCTACGAGCAGTACTTC.

This clone was observed a few times. This chain connects TRBV27 to TRBJ1-2; D gene ambiguous. Per the germline V gene, CDR1 is MNHEY and CDR2 is SMNVEV (reference sequence). The CDR3 has 13 residues. Trimming left V 6 bases short and J 4 bases short, with 12 bases between. The CDR3 sequence is CASSFDWTYGYTF. The CDR3 bases are TGTGCCAGCAGCTTTGACTGGACCTATGGCTACACCTTC.

V usage is TRBV27 and J usage is TRBJ2-5; D possibly uses TRBD1 or TRBD2 (6 bases each). There are 15 residues in the CDR3. Germline-derived CDR1 and CDR2 are MNHEY and SMNVEV (reference sequence). V lost 7 bases and J lost 1, with 16 bases in between. CDR3 loop: CASMLFWGAQETQYF. CDR3 DNA sequence: TGTGCCAGCATGTTATTCTGGGGGGCCCAAGAGACCCAGTACTTC.

The chain recombines TRBV5-1 with TRBJ1-1; 7 bases line up with TRBD1. This CDR3 comprises 17 residues. In germline, CDR1 is SGHRS, CDR2 YFSETQ. The ends lost 3 bases at V and 1 base at J; junction bases unmatched: 12. CDR3 protein: CASSWNQGVRGNTEAFF. The CDR3 DNA reads as TGCGCCAGCAGCTGGAACCAGGGGGTGAGAGGGAACACTGAAGCTTTCTTT. Variable domain in full (rest from reference TRBV5-1 and TRBJ1-1): KAGVTQTPRYLIKTRGQQVTLSCSPISGHRSVSWYQQTPGQGLQFLFEYFSETQRNKGNFPGRFSGRQFSNSRSEMNVSTLELGDSALYLCASSWNQGVRGNTEAFFGQGTRLTVV.

This chain links TRBV28 with TRBJ2-7; 10 nucleotides agree with TRBD2. The CDR3 spans 14 residues. J gave up 4 bases and V 6 bases, and 6 bases lay outside the gene matches. Germline CDR1 is MDHEN and CDR2 is SYDVKM. CDR3 coding DNA: TGTGCCAGCAGCTTTGGACTAGCGGCTTACGAGCAGTACTTC. Protein product: CASSFGLAAYEQYF.

To note about this clone: The sample has other DNA sequences that encode this CDR3 too. The rearrangement uses TRBV27 and TRBJ2-1; possible D gene TRBD2, 5 bases. The CDR3 has 13 residues. The germline V gene encodes CDR1 MNHEY and CDR2 SMNVEV (reference sequence). V was trimmed by 7 bases and J by 7 bases, leaving 14 bases between them. CDR3 in DNA: TGTGCCAGCACCCCTAGGACTGGAAATGAGCAGTTCTTC. Its translation: CASTPRTGNEQFF.

This sequence joins TRBV7-9 and TRBJ1-2; possibly TRBD1 for D (6 bases). The V end lost 5 bases, the J end lost 13 bases, and 11 bases lay between the germline ends. The germline CDR1 and CDR2 sequences are SEHNR and FQNEAQ (reference sequence). CDR3 length: 10 residues. The CDR3 coding sequence is TGTGCCAGCAGCCCAACAGGGTTCACCTTC. It is translated as CASSPTGFTF.

The rearrangement uses TRBV30 and TRBJ1-6; no definite D call. The V gene lost 2 bases and the J gene lost 6 bases, with 8 bases spanning the gap. This CDR3 has 13 residues. Germline loops: CDR1 GTSNPN, CDR2 SVGIG (reference sequence). The CDR3 DNA sequence: TGTGCCTGGAGTTTGGGTACTAATTCACCCCTCCACTTT. It yields the protein CAWSLGTNSPLHF.

This clone is categorized as medium-sized. The V and J genes are TRBV6-4 and TRBJ2-3; D gene unclear. The CDR3 covers 13 residues. The V end lost 2 bases, the J end lost 0 bases, and 3 bases lay between the germline ends. Germline V gene lookup returns CDR1 MRHNA and CDR2 SNTAGT. CDR3 nucleotide sequence: TGTGCCAGCAGTGACGGGAGCACAGATACGCAGTATTTT. It codes for CASSDGSTDTQYF.

Judged by abundance, this clone is medium-sized (0.01 to 0.1%). The V and J genes are TRBV4-1 and TRBJ1-2; tentative D call: TRBD1 (5 bases). CDR1 and CDR2 from the germline V gene are MGHRA and YSYEKL. V was shortened by 7 bases and J by 5 bases, with 14 bases between the two germline ends. CDR3 size: 13 residues. The CDR3 spells CASNRGTGYGYTF. DNA for the CDR3: TGCGCCAGCAATAGAGGGACGGGGTATGGCTACACCTTC.

The chain recombines TRBV7-9 with TRBJ2-7; the D gene is possibly TRBD2 (6 bases). The CDR3 has 17 residues. Deletions cut 8 bases from V and 0 bases from J, with 23 bases between. Germline V gene lookup returns CDR1 SEHNR and CDR2 FQNEAQ (reference sequence). This CDR3 reads CASSPPRGGSRSYEQYF. CDR3 bases: TGTGCCAGCTCCCCCCCGCGGGGAGGCTCCCGCTCCTACGAGCAGTACTTC.

The genes are TRBV5-6 and TRBJ2-7; D remains unclear. Trimming removed 0 bases from V and 4 bases from J, with 8 bases in between. The CDR3 extends over 13 amino acids. CDR1 is SGHDT and CDR2 is YYEEEE in the germline V gene. The CDR3 loop reads CASSLEGLYEQYF. The DNA for the CDR3 is TGTGCCAGCAGCTTGGAGGGTCTGTACGAGCAGTACTTC.

This clone has just one count. The gene calls are TRBV5-8 and TRBJ1-1; D not certain. In germline, CDR1 is SGHTS, CDR2 YDEGEE. The ends were cut back, 8 bases at V and 3 bases at J, with 20 bases in the middle. This CDR3 has 15 amino acids. CDR3 in amino acids: CASLLPVGWDTEAFF. As DNA, the CDR3 is TGTGCCAGTCTTCTTCCCGTGGGATGGGACACTGAAGCTTTCTTT.